This T cell receptor beta chain was identified during a study of siplizumab effects on memory and regulatory T cells. Study-level results: Naive or memory phenotype assignment was not possible for roughly 80-95% of proliferating CD4+ or CD8+ clones.

Around 10^5 TCR templates underwent assay in each sample. TCRdb keeps only in-frame clones here, not all; method: immunoSEQ multiplex PCR. Seen here are tens of thousands of clones, around 98% observed once, and the top ten hold around 0.99%. This CDR3 spans 13 amino acids. V gave up 7 bases and J gave up 8 bases; unmatched junction bases: 7. In germline, CDR1 is MDHEN, CDR2 SYDVKM. In regard to this clone: Its antigen is as yet unknown.

For three donor pairs, CD4+ naive/memory and CD8+ naive/effector-memory/TEMRA unstimulated subsets were also sequenced. The chain employs TRBV28 and TRBJ2-1; 8 nucleotides match TRBD1. This clonotype originated in a human donor in good health. Sequenced input: naive CD8+ T cells sorted from blood. The chain's CDR3 is CASTWTGWDEQFF. The CDR3 bases are TGTGCCAGCACCTGGACAGGGTGGGATGAGCAGTTCTTC.